The present T cell receptor (beta chain) was sequenced within a study of cytomegalovirus exposure and HLA in healthy donors. Study-level background: The roughly 110 validation repertoires were reported in a later analysis to have been generated on the same platform as the roughly 680 first-cohort repertoires. Study results and caveats: Subsequent analysis showed first-cohort TCR clusters tending to co-occur in 120 validation repertoires.

TCRdb's table, derived via immunoSEQ multiplex PCR, lists solely in-frame clones and lacks some. The sample includes about 400,000 clones, 70% to 90% seen only once; the top ten take 0.8% to 0.85%. This clone was recorded only once. Its antigen is undetermined. Germline assignment: CDR1 LNHNV and CDR2 YYDKDF (reference sequence). This CDR3 is built from 18 residues. Between the trimmed V and J ends, which lost 0 bases and 5 bases, there was a span of 20 bases. The donors were members of the roughly 130-subject validation cohort (separate from the approximately 730-subject first cohort). The receptor was isolated from a woman aged 18-30 years in good health and CMV-seronegative. The chain is built from TRBV15 and TRBJ2-4, with TRBD1 as a possible D gene (6 bases). The sequencing input was PBMCs. The CDR3 DNA follows: TGTGCCACCAGCAGAGATACCAGGGGTAGAGGGTGGGAAAACATTCAGTACTTC. Translation gives CATSRDTRGRGWENIQYF.